These T cell receptor beta chains were read from a single sample in a study of blood T cell repertoires in COVID-19. Clones were sequenced by immunoSEQ multiplex PCR, and TCRdb holds only the in-frame ones, with some missing. The sample contains under 70,000 clones, about 87% of which appear only once. The sequenced sample was peripheral blood. The receptors stem from a woman aged 65 to 85 with acute or convalescent COVID-19. Both conserved end residues are part of each CDR3. A D gene is named only where the DNA matches it firmly. The size entry is marked missing in some rows and otherwise reads once, few, many or a size class.

d_call clone_size j_call v_call cdr3_aa cdr3_nt
TRBD1 . TRBJ2-7 TRBV11-2 CASSLPGTGVYEQYF TGTGCCAGCAGCTTACCCGGGACAGGGGTATACGAGCAGTACTTC
. . TRBJ2-1 TRBV25-1 CASSAMYNEQFF TGTGCCAGCAGTGCCATGTACAATGAGCAGTTCTTC
. once TRBJ1-1 TRBV13 CASSPGTEAFF TGTGCCAGCAGCCCAGGAACTGAAGCTTTCTTT
. . TRBJ1-5 TRBV7-2 CASSSHRDQPQHF TGTGCCAGCAGCTCGCACAGAGATCAGCCCCAGCATTTT
TRBD1 few TRBJ1-5 TRBV9 CASSSQGGDQPQHF TGTGCCAGCAGCTCACAGGGGGGGGATCAGCCCCAGCATTTT
. . TRBJ1-1 TRBV14 CASSQESGKGMNTEAFF TGTGCCAGCAGCCAAGAGTCCGGGAAAGGAATGAACACTGAAGCTTTCTTT
. few TRBJ2-7 TRBV5-1 CASSFGGPSYEQYF TGCGCCAGCAGCTTCGGCGGGCCGTCCTACGAGCAGTACTTC
TRBD1 . TRBJ1-2 TRBV7-9 CASSHRTGANYGYTF TGTGCCAGCAGCCACCGGACAGGGGCTAACTATGGCTACACCTTC
. . TRBJ1-3 TRBV29-1 CSVSEGGNTIYF TGCAGCGTTTCCGAGGGTGGAAACACCATATATTTT
TRBD1 . TRBJ1-3 TRBV14 CASSRSQGTGNTIYF TGTGCCAGCAGCCGCTCACAGGGGACTGGAAACACCATATATTTT
. . TRBJ2-1 TRBV7-8 CASSLSGDEQFF TGTGCCAGCAGCCTATCGGGGGATGAGCAGTTCTTC
. . TRBJ1-4 TRBV6-5 CASSGTPGGEKLFF TGTGCCAGCAGCGGGACACCAGGAGGTGAAAAACTGTTTTTT
. . TRBJ2-7 TRBV7-3 CASSSRGGGADRIYDIEEQYF TGTGCCAGCAGCTCCAGAGGGGGTGGGGCAGACCGGATCTACGATATCGAAGAGCAGTACTTC
. . TRBJ1-2 TRBV14 CASSPLGAELLRSTYTF TGTGCCAGCAGCCCCCTAGGTGCTGAGTTGTTACGCTCGACCTACACCTTC
. . TRBJ1-5 TRBV27 CATSLLGGRGSNQPQHF TGTGCCACCAGTTTATTAGGGGGTAGGGGTTCCAATCAGCCCCAGCATTTT
. . TRBJ2-6 TRBV5-1 CASRVTEISGANVLTF TGCGCCAGCAGAGTTACGGAGATCTCTGGGGCCAACGTCCTGACTTTC
. . TRBJ2-2 TRBV6-5 CASSYQGYTGELFF TGTGCCAGCAGTTACCAGGGATACACCGGGGAGCTGTTTTTT
TRBD1 few TRBJ1-1 TRBV19 CASSIGTGHTEAFF TGTGCCAGTAGTATAGGGACAGGCCACACTGAAGCTTTCTTT
TRBD2 . TRBJ2-3 TRBV6-4 CASRRTSGQTDTQYF TGTGCCAGCAGACGGACTAGCGGGCAGACAGATACGCAGTATTTT
. . TRBJ2-6 TRBV13 CASSSSPGYGANVLTF TGTGCCAGCAGCTCCTCCCCGGGGTACGGGGCCAACGTCCTGACTTTC
TRBD2 . TRBJ2-2 TRBV5-1 CASSFQGLAGGLTPKTNTGELFF TGCGCCAGCAGCTTTCAGGGACTAGCGGGGGGGTTGACCCCAAAAACGAACACCGGGGAGCTGTTTTTT
. . TRBJ1-2 TRBV5-1 CASSLNQFRTYGYTF TGCGCCAGCAGCTTGAACCAATTTAGGACTTATGGCTACACCTTC
. . TRBJ2-3 TRBV7-3 CASAGGRSTDTQYF TGTGCCAGCGCCGGGGGGCGCTCGACAGATACGCAGTATTTT
. . TRBJ1-2 TRBV28 CASSGGGPVEYGYTF TGTGCCAGCAGCGGGGGGGGGCCCGTTGAGTATGGCTACACCTTC
. . TRBJ1-1 TRBV29-1 CSVDEGKAFF TGCAGCGTTGATGAGGGTAAAGCTTTCTTT
TRBD2 . TRBJ2-1 TRBV19 CASRRLAGGNEQFF TGTGCCAGTAGAAGACTAGCGGGGGGGAATGAGCAGTTCTTC
TRBD2 . TRBJ2-2 TRBV6-4 CASSVSLAGKPTGELFF TGTGCCAGCAGTGTCTCACTAGCGGGGAAACCAACCGGGGAGCTGTTTTTT
TRBD2 once TRBJ2-5 TRBV5-1 CASRGGQGLLPETQYF TGCGCCAGCAGAGGAGGCCAGGGACTACTTCCAGAGACCCAGTACTTC
. . TRBJ1-2 TRBV21-1 CASSLCPRHYGYTF TGTGCCAGCAGCCTTTGCCCCAGGCACTATGGCTACACCTTC
. . TRBJ1-2 TRBV19 CASSPVQANYGYTF TGTGCCAGTAGCCCGGTCCAGGCCAACTATGGCTACACCTTC
. . TRBJ2-2 TRBV3-1/TRBV3-2 CASSHRHLANTGELFF TGTGCCAGCAGCCACAGACACCTCGCGAACACCGGGGAGCTGTTTTTT
. . TRBJ2-1 TRBV27 CASSLSPSFF TGTGCCAGCAGTTTATCGCCTAGCTTCTTC
. . TRBJ2-2 TRBV28 CASSLAQVGTGELFF TGTGCCAGCAGTTTAGCCCAGGTTGGCACCGGGGAGCTGTTTTTT
. once TRBJ1-1 TRBV7-2 CASSLAVRNTEAFF TGTGCCAGCAGCTTAGCGGTCAGGAACACTGAAGCTTTCTTT
TRBD2 once TRBJ2-3 TRBV15 CATSRIGAGGGSDTQYF TGTGCCACCAGCAGGATTGGGGCGGGGGGCGGTTCAGATACGCAGTATTTT
. . TRBJ2-3 TRBV24-1 CATSDVARGAADTQYF TGTGCCACCAGTGATGTGGCTCGGGGGGCTGCAGATACGCAGTATTTT
TRBD1 . TRBJ2-2 TRBV5-1 CASSGTGRTGELFF TGCGCCAGCAGCGGGACAGGGCGGACCGGGGAGCTGTTTTTT
. . TRBJ2-1 TRBV20-1 CSASTDEQFF TGCAGTGCTAGCACAGATGAGCAGTTCTTC
. . TRBJ2-3 TRBV7-2 CASSLVAMIDTQYF TGTGCCAGCAGCTTAGTAGCAATGATAGATACGCAGTATTTT
. . TRBJ2-7 TRBV5-1 CASSLEGGYEQYF TGCGCCAGCAGCTTGGAAGGGGGCTACGAGCAGTACTTC
. . TRBJ2-6 TRBV30 CAWSQRRGANVLTF TGTGCCTGGAGTCAACGGAGAGGGGCCAACGTCCTGACTTTC
. . TRBJ1-1 TRBV5-1 CASSLVVADTEAFF TGCGCCAGCAGCTTGGTTGTGGCAGACACTGAAGCTTTCTTT
. . TRBJ1-2 TRBV5-6 CASSLVGGGRNYGYTF TGTGCCAGCAGCCTTGTTGGGGGAGGGCGTAACTATGGCTACACCTTC
TRBD2 . TRBJ2-7 TRBV6-5 CAGSYSVAGGIYEQYF TGTGCCGGCAGTTACTCCGTAGCGGGGGGGATATACGAGCAGTACTTC
. . TRBJ1-3 TRBV5-1 CASSFGTTGNTIYF TGCGCCAGCAGCTTCGGGACAACTGGAAACACCATATATTTT
. . TRBJ2-7 TRBV29-1 CSVQRDNSYEQYF TGCAGCGTTCAAAGGGACAACTCCTACGAGCAGTACTTC
. . TRBJ1-2 TRBV6-6 CASSPPTGTTF TGTGCCAGCAGCCCCCCGACAGGAACCACCTTC
. . TRBJ1-2 TRBV2 CASTLGVGNYGYTF TGTGCCAGCACTCTAGGGGTAGGGAACTATGGCTACACCTTC
. . TRBJ1-5 TRBV28 CASSLWAGPQHF TGTGCCAGCAGTCTTTGGGCCGGGCCCCAGCATTTT
TRBD1 once TRBJ1-3 TRBV28 CASSPDRAKVQGNTIYF TGTGCCAGCAGTCCGGACAGGGCCAAGGTACAGGGAAACACCATATATTTT
. . TRBJ1-2 TRBV27 CASSLGGGSNYGYTF TGTGCCAGCAGTTTAGGCGGGGGATCTAACTATGGCTACACCTTC
. . TRBJ1-1 TRBV11-2 CASSLGGETEAFF TGTGCCAGCAGCTTAGGCGGGGAGACTGAAGCTTTCTTT
TRBD1 once TRBJ1-1 TRBV6-5 CASSYIRGTEAFF TGTGCCAGCAGTTACATCAGGGGGACTGAAGCTTTCTTT
TRBD1 few TRBJ1-5 TRBV19 CASSPTGTGTWQPQHF TGTGCCAGTAGTCCCACCGGGACAGGGACATGGCAGCCCCAGCATTTT
. . TRBJ2-7 TRBV18 CASSPGAATYEQYF TGTGCCAGCTCCCCAGGGGCTGCAACATACGAGCAGTACTTC
TRBD1 once TRBJ1-2 TRBV6-1 CASSEEGARYYGYTF TGTGCCAGCAGTGAAGAGGGGGCGCGATACTATGGCTACACCTTC
. . TRBJ1-3 TRBV6-1 CASSEPGKGAGNTIYF TGTGCCAGCAGTGAACCCGGGAAGGGGGCTGGAAACACCATATATTTT